The rows below give T cell receptor beta chains drawn from one sample of a study of somatic mutations in cytotoxic T cells in rheumatoid arthritis. TCRdb's table, derived via immunoSEQ multiplex PCR, lists solely in-frame clones and lacks some. The sample holds 15,000 to 20,000 clones, more than 75% seen once. Sequenced material: CD8+ T cells sorted from blood. Receptors were obtained from an adult with rheumatoid arthritis. The CDR3 runs from the conserved cysteine through the conserved F or W.

>TRBJ2-7|TRBV2
CASTPFPMTGYHEQYF
>TRBJ2-2|TRBV4-2
CASSPTLAGVDTGELFF
>TRBJ2-7|TRBV25-1
CASSKGGGGFGEQYF
>TRBJ1-4|TRBV5-1
CASSKTPGTGNEKLFF
>TRBJ1-2|TRBV5-1
CASSLSQGTSYGYTF
>TRBJ2-2|TRBV7-6
CASSLAFPGELFF
>TRBJ1-5|TRBV7-8
CASSSPEGRPYSNQPQHF
>TRBJ1-1|TRBV5-4
CASSLATEAFF
>TRBJ1-2|TRBV5-1
CASSQEGTGGYTF
>TRBJ2-1|TRBV4-3
CASSQGLAVTNEQFF
>TRBJ1-1|TRBV7-2
CASSPGGVGAFF
>TRBJ2-2|TRBV10-3
CAISVGDNTGELFF
>TRBJ1-5|TRBV28
CASSLFRWDYQPQHF
>TRBJ1-2|TRBV14
CASSRLAYGYTF
>TRBJ1-5|TRBV7-6
CASSERMGNQPQHF
>TRBJ2-1|TRBV10-2
CASSEKSGRGDEQFF
>TRBJ1-2|TRBV10-1
CASSDRGQGEYNYGYTF
>TRBJ2-7|TRBV19
CASSPGREQYF
>TRBJ2-7|TRBV28
CASSPSSGTPYEQYF
>TRBJ2-5|TRBV4-1
CASSQDQTPQTQYF
>TRBJ2-3|TRBV7-8
CASSIGLQGAGDTQYF
>TRBJ1-2|TRBV27
CASSSTNYGYTF